The source of this T cell receptor (beta chain) is a study of identical twins. TCRdb reprocessed the 5' RACE reads via MiXCR and lists one record per CDR3 protein. The sample has 500,000 or so distinct CDR3 sequences, 22% seen once. There are a few counts of this clonotype. Germline values: CDR1 DFQATT, CDR2 SNEGSKA (reference sequence). The V gene end was trimmed by 6 bases and the J gene end by 7 bases; junction bases not matched to a gene: 10. The CDR3 is 14 residues long. The same data also went into a second study, on T cells expressing NK-cell markers. That report adds: Where several donors were concerned, these clonotypes also led the CD3+CD56-NKG2C+ fraction.

Material for sequencing was CD4+ T cells sorted from blood. The sequence was collected from a woman between 18 and 29 years old in good health. The rearrangement uses TRBV20-1 and TRBJ2-1; TRBD1 matches 9 bases. CDR3 DNA: TGCAGTGCCTATTACCGGGACAGGGAGAATGAGCAGTTCTTC. It codes for CSAYYRDRENEQFF.